Each of the 23 T cell receptor beta chains below was sequenced from the same sample in a study of T cell responses to AZD1222 COVID-19 vaccine. Profiled with immunoSEQ multiplex PCR; TCRdb holds only in-frame clones, not every one. The sample holds around 77,000 clones, roughly 89% seen once. The sequences come from peripheral blood, collected on day 0 of AZD1222 vaccination. All receptors derive from an adult in good health.

This clone came up once. The chain has TRBV7-9 and TRBJ1-3; D is ambiguous. The CDR3 totals 17 residues. The V gene's germline CDR1 is SEHNR and CDR2 FQNEAQ (reference sequence). V gave up 5 bases and J gave up 0 bases, with 17 bases separating them. CDR3 loop: CASSPEPPGLSGNTIYF. CDR3 nucleotide sequence: TGTGCCAGCAGCCCGGAGCCCCCAGGTCTCTCTGGAAACACCATATATTTT.

In this sample, this clone turned up once. The V gene is TRBV4-2, the J gene TRBJ1-3; TRBD1 matches 11 bases. This CDR3 spans 17 amino acids. Per germline, CDR1 LGHNA and CDR2 YNFKEQ. With V trimmed by 1 base and J by 2 bases, 4 bases remained unmatched. Here the CDR3 DNA reads TGTGCCAGCAGCCAAGCCGGGACAGGGGGAACTGGAAACACCATATATTTT. Protein product: CASSQAGTGGTGNTIYF.

The chain joins TRBV7-2 to TRBJ2-6; TRBD1 is a possible D gene (5 bases). The V end lost 10 bases, the J end lost 0 bases, and 7 bases lay between the germline ends. Per germline, CDR1 SGHTA and CDR2 FQGNSA. This CDR3 has 13 amino acids. This CDR3 reads CAIDSSGANVLTF. The CDR3 nucleotides are TGTGCCATTGACAGCTCTGGGGCCAACGTCCTGACTTTC.

This clone showed up just once. J is TRBJ2-3 and V is TRBV7-2; D may correspond to TRBD1 or TRBD2 (5 bases each). The CDR3 totals 15 residues. Germline V gives CDR1 SGHTA, CDR2 FQGNSA. Trimming left V 0 bases short and J 6 bases short, with 13 bases between. CDR3 nucleotide sequence: TGTGCCAGCAGCTTAGCGGGGACGAAAGGGGATACGCAGTATTTT. Translated: CASSLAGTKGDTQYF.

The chain recombines TRBV7-8 with TRBJ2-1; possibly TRBD1 for D (6 bases). The ends were cut back, 5 bases at V and 5 bases at J, with 16 bases in the middle. Germline CDR1 reads SGHVS; CDR2 reads FQNEAQ. The CDR3 has 15 residues. The DNA for the CDR3 is TGTGCCAGCAGCCCAGGGGCGGAGGTACACAATGAGCAGTTCTTC. Its protein product is CASSPGAEVHNEQFF.

This chain connects TRBV19 to TRBJ1-5; no reliable D call. This CDR3 has 13 amino acids. CDR1 is LNHDA, CDR2 SQIVND, per germline (reference sequence). Trimming stripped 7 bases from V and 0 bases from J, with 7 bases between. The CDR3 DNA sequence: TGTGCCAGTACCCGCCATAGCAATCAGCCCCAGCATTTT. The encoded protein is CASTRHSNQPQHF.

The chain couples TRBV20-1 to TRBJ2-7; D unclear. Looked up from germline, CDR1 is DFQATT and CDR2 is SNEGSKA (reference sequence). Trimming left V 5 bases short and J 5 bases short, with 10 bases between. The CDR3 runs 11 residues. CDR3 DNA: TGCAGTGCTGAACGTGGCAACGAGCAGTACTTC. It yields the protein CSAERGNEQYF.

The rearrangement uses TRBV7-9 and TRBJ1-1; 8 positions agree with TRBD1. J was trimmed by 4 bases and V by 7 bases; bases with no gene match: 11. CDR3 length equals 15 residues. Germline V CDR1 and CDR2: SEHNR, FQNEAQ (reference sequence). The CDR3 loop reads CASIPPRQGATEAFF. The CDR3 DNA is TGTGCCAGCATCCCACCCCGGCAGGGGGCCACTGAAGCTTTCTTT.

The chain joins TRBV3-1 (or the pseudogene TRBV3-2) to TRBJ1-1; TRBD1 might be the D (6 bases). In germline, CDR1 is LGHDT, CDR2 YNNKEL (reference sequence). V lost 2 bases and J lost 1, with 11 bases in between. The CDR3 has 15 residues. The CDR3 DNA sequence: TGTGCCAGCAGCCAAAGTCTACAGGGGAACACTGAAGCTTTCTTT. Amino acid sequence: CASSQSLQGNTEAFF.

The V gene is TRBV9, the J gene TRBJ1-4, with D maybe TRBD1 (5 bases). Looked up from germline, CDR1 is SGDLS and CDR2 is YYNGEE. The length of the CDR3 is 13 residues. Trimming took off 7 bases at V and 5 bases at J, with 12 bases between the two ends. The DNA of the CDR3 is TGTGCCAGCGGTGATGGGGGGAATGAAAAACTGTTTTTT. Translated, it gives CASGDGGNEKLFF.

V gene TRBV13 combines with J gene TRBJ2-7, with TRBD1 identical over 8 bases. Germline CDR1 and CDR2: PRHDT and FYEKMQ (reference sequence). This CDR3 has 14 amino acids. Trimming at V came to 6 bases and at J to 0 bases, leaving 4 bases not matched to a gene. Here the CDR3 reads CASRETGASYEQYF. The CDR3 nucleotides read TGTGCCAGCAGGGAGACAGGGGCCTCCTACGAGCAGTACTTC. Together with reference TRBV13 and TRBJ2-7, the CDR3 gives the full variable domain: AAGVIQSPRHLIKEKRETATLKCYPIPRHDTVYWYQQGPGQDPQFLISFYEKMQSDKGSIPDRFSAQQFSDYHSELNMSSLELGDSALYFCASRETGASYEQYFGPGTRLTVT.

The V gene is TRBV7-2, the J gene TRBJ2-5; 14 positions match TRBD2. V gave up 5 bases and J gave up 2 bases; unmatched junction bases: 7. The CDR3 contains 17 residues. CDR1 SGHTA and CDR2 FQGNSA come from the germline V gene. For the CDR3, the DNA is TGTGCCAGCAGCCCCGGGACTAGCGGGAGCTCGCAAGAGACCCAGTACTTC. Its protein is CASSPGTSGSSQETQYF.

The J gene is TRBJ2-7, the V gene TRBV19; D gene unclear. Germline CDR1 reads LNHDA; CDR2 reads SQIVND (reference sequence). Trimming took 7 bases from V and 1 from J, leaving 11 bases between them. This CDR3 contains 13 residues. CDR3 protein: CASKLQTSYEQYF. As DNA, the CDR3 is TGTGCCAGTAAACTTCAGACGTCCTACGAGCAGTACTTC.

V gene TRBV11-3 combines with J gene TRBJ2-5; possibly TRBD1 or TRBD2 for D (5 bases each). The V gene's germline CDR1 is SGHNT and CDR2 YENEEA. CDR3 length: 14 residues. The germline V and J ends were trimmed by 5 bases and 3 bases, with 13 bases remaining between them. Here the CDR3 reads CASSPGTPEETQYF. The CDR3 nucleotides read TGTGCCAGCAGCCCGGGGACGCCCGAAGAGACCCAGTACTTC.

The J gene is TRBJ2-7, the V gene TRBV5-1, with TRBD2 identical over 8 bases. V lost 0 bases to trimming and J lost 4 bases; unmatched junction nucleotides: 3. From germline, CDR1 is SGHRS and CDR2 YFSETQ. The length of the CDR3 is 14 residues. This CDR3 is CASSLERGLYEQYF. In nucleotides, the CDR3 is TGCGCCAGCAGCTTGGAGCGGGGGCTGTACGAGCAGTACTTC.

The chain uses TRBV7-2 and TRBJ2-7, with TRBD2 as a possible D gene (5 bases). CDR1 and CDR2 from the germline V gene are SGHTA and FQGNSA. The CDR3 is 15 residues long. V was pared by 1 base and J by 5 bases, with 15 bases between. In DNA, the CDR3 is TGTGCCAGCAGCTTAGATGGGTCGGGGAGAAACGAGCAGTACTTC. Amino acid sequence: CASSLDGSGRNEQYF.

J is TRBJ2-1 and V is TRBV7-5; TRBD1 is taken as the D call from the table, unchecked against the DNA. TRBV7-5 is classified as a pseudogene. CDR3 length equals 17 residues. This chain's CDR3 is CVRSLGSLNSSYNEQFF. For the CDR3, the DNA is TGTGTCAGAAGCTTAGGCTCACTGAACAGCTCCTACAATGAGCAGTTCTTC.

The gene calls are TRBV11-3 and TRBJ2-7, with TRBD1 matching 7 bases. CDR3 length: 13 residues. From germline, CDR1 is SGHNT and CDR2 YENEEA. Unmatched junction bases numbered 10, after V lost 5 bases and J lost 9 bases. The CDR3 sequence: CASSEQGSTPQYF. CDR3 bases: TGTGCCAGCAGCGAACAGGGGTCCACCCCGCAGTACTTC.

The CDR3 loop is CASSATRLAGEYEQYF. The CDR3 DNA is TGTGCCAGCAGCGCAACCCGACTAGCGGGGGAATACGAGCAGTACTTC. The rearrangement links TRBV9 to TRBJ2-7; 12 bases agree with TRBD2. V lost 3 bases and J lost 4; bases outside the gene matches: 8. There are 16 residues in the CDR3. CDR1 is SGDLS, CDR2 YYNGEE, per germline. Full variable domain (rest looked up from reference TRBV9 and TRBJ2-7): DSGVTQTPKHLITATGQRVTLRCSPRSGDLSVYWYQQSLDQGLQFLIQYYNGEERAKGNILERFSAQQFPDLHSELNLSSLELGDSALYFCASSATRLAGEYEQYFGPGTRLTVT.

The chain has TRBV11-2 and TRBJ1-5; TRBD1 is a possible D gene (6 bases). Germline V gene lookup returns CDR1 SGHAT and CDR2 FQNNGV. With 0 bases removed from V and 5 bases from J, the gap between germline ends came to 14 bases. The CDR3 contains 16 residues. CDR3 region: CASSLDGLQGHQPQHF. CDR3 DNA: TGTGCCAGCAGCTTAGACGGTCTGCAGGGGCATCAGCCCCAGCATTTT.

The V gene is TRBV7-3, the J gene TRBJ2-1, with TRBD1 matching 10 bases. The CDR3 contains 16 residues. Per germline, CDR1 SGHTA and CDR2 FQGTGA. J lost 8 bases, V lost 5 bases, and 12 bases had no gene match. CDR3 coding DNA: TGTGCCAGCAGCACCCAGACAGGGGGCATTACGGATGAGCAGTTCTTC. This encodes CASSTQTGGITDEQFF.

The chain couples TRBV20-1 to TRBJ2-3; D might be TRBD1 or TRBD2, each matching 5 bases. This CDR3 is built from 11 residues. V lost 2 bases and J 9 bases, leaving 9 bases between the germline ends. Germline V gene data show CDR1 as DFQATT and CDR2 as SNEGSKA (reference sequence). The CDR3 DNA sequence: TGCAGTGCTAGACCGGGACCCACGCAGTATTTT. Translated: CSARPGPTQYF.

The CDR3 region is CAIRDAVGQFF. CDR3 DNA: TGTGCCATCAGGGACGCGGTGGGGCAGTTCTTC. This chain connects TRBV10-3 to TRBJ2-1; D is ambiguous. From germline, CDR1 is ENHRY and CDR2 SYGVKD. CDR3 length equals 11 residues. V lost 6 bases and J lost 12, with 12 bases in between.